Each of the 11 T cell receptor beta chains below was sequenced from the same sample in a study of T cell changes during pregnancy in multiple sclerosis. Assay: immunoSEQ multiplex PCR; the TCRdb copy retains only in-frame clones and omits some. The sample shows 26,000 or so clones, 75% to 90% of them seen only once. The input for sequencing was CD8+ T cells from peripheral blood mononuclear cells, taken in the second trimester of pregnancy. These receptors were taken from a female donor with multiple sclerosis, enrolled in a pregnancy study.

The chain joins TRBV28 to TRBJ2-5; TRBD1 is a possible D gene (6 bases). The CDR3 extends over 14 amino acids. Trimming pared 3 bases from V and 5 bases from J, leaving 13 bases between. CDR1 is MDHEN and CDR2 is SYDVKM in the germline V gene. The CDR3 is CASSFEGDSETQYF. CDR3 sequence (DNA): TGTGCCAGCAGTTTCGAGGGGGATAGCGAGACCCAGTACTTC. Using reference TRBV28 and TRBJ2-5 for the parts outside the CDR3, the full variable domain is DVKVTQSSRYLVKRTGEKVFLECVQDMDHENMFWYRQDPGLGLRLIYFSYDVKMKEKGDIPEGYSVSREKKERFSLILESASTNQTSMYLCASSFEGDSETQYFGPGTRLLVL.

This clone was counted a single time. The DNA of the CDR3 is TGTGCCAGCAGTTTGGCGGGTTCTCTTTTCTCTGGAAACACCATATATTTT. It encodes CASSLAGSLFSGNTIYF. J is TRBJ1-3 and V is TRBV28; D is unclear. This CDR3 is 17 amino acids long. Germline V gives CDR1 MDHEN, CDR2 SYDVKM. Trimming removed 3 bases at V and 0 bases at J, with 15 bases between. Combining the CDR3 with reference TRBV28 and TRBJ1-3 gives the whole variable domain DVKVTQSSRYLVKRTGEKVFLECVQDMDHENMFWYRQDPGLGLRLIYFSYDVKMKEKGDIPEGYSVSREKKERFSLILESASTNQTSMYLCASSLAGSLFSGNTIYFGEGSWLTVV.

The CDR3 reads CASSQEFPSGSYNEQFF. In nucleotides, the CDR3 is TGCGCCAGCAGCCAAGAGTTCCCTAGCGGGAGCTACAATGAGCAGTTCTTC. The chain recombines TRBV4-3 with TRBJ2-1, with 10 bases aligning to TRBD2. The ends lost 0 bases at V and 3 bases at J; junction bases unmatched: 5. The CDR3 length is 17 residues. Per germline, CDR1 LGHNA and CDR2 YSLEER.

This chain connects TRBV27 to TRBJ2-7; 11 positions match TRBD2. V was clipped by 5 bases and J by 3 bases; unmatched bases: 3. Germline-derived CDR1 and CDR2 are MNHEY and SMNVEV (reference sequence). The CDR3 totals 14 residues. The CDR3 spells CASSPGLAGYEQYF. The DNA for the CDR3 is TGTGCCAGCAGTCCAGGACTAGCGGGCTACGAGCAGTACTTC.

The rearrangement links TRBV11-2 to TRBJ2-7, with D perhaps matching TRBD1 (6 bases). With 4 bases removed from V and 0 bases from J, the gap between germline ends came to 13 bases. Germline V lookup: CDR1 SGHAT, CDR2 FQNNGV. The CDR3 length is 15 residues. CDR3 loop: CASSSNQGNSYEQYF. The CDR3 region has the DNA TGTGCCAGCAGCTCGAACCAGGGGAACTCCTACGAGCAGTACTTC.

The V gene is TRBV2, the J gene TRBJ2-2; TRBD1 is a possible D gene (5 bases). V was cut by 2 bases and J by 5 bases, with 6 bases left in between. The CDR3 has 13 residues. From germline, CDR1 is SNHLY and CDR2 FYNNEI. DNA for the CDR3: TGTGCCAGCAGTGAAAAGGGGACCGGGGAGCTGTTTTTT. It is translated as CASSEKGTGELFF.

This sequence joins TRBV4-1 and TRBJ1-4; the D is unclear. CDR1 and CDR2 (germline): MGHRA, YSYEKL. This CDR3 has 15 amino acids. Trimming took 0 bases from V and 5 from J, leaving 10 bases between them. The CDR3 region is CASSQDPGRNEKLFF. CDR3 nucleotide sequence: TGCGCCAGCAGCCAAGACCCCGGCAGGAATGAAAAACTGTTTTTT.

On this clone: The junction and the germline gene differ at one end; a read error may be behind it. The chain combines TRBV4-1 with TRBJ2-7; 10 nucleotides agree with TRBD1. Germline assignment: CDR1 MGHRA and CDR2 YSYEKL. The CDR3 extends over 16 amino acids. The DNA of the CDR3 is TGCGCCAGCAGCCAAGAAAGACAGGGGGCTTCCTCCGAGCAGTACTTC. Amino acid sequence: CASSQERQGASSEQYF.

V is TRBV18 and J is TRBJ1-3; D uncertain. Germline-derived CDR1 and CDR2 are KGHSH and LQKENI. The germline V and J ends were trimmed by 1 base and 1 base, with 26 bases remaining between them. The CDR3 has 21 residues. CDR3 protein: CASSPQLTTPEGLRSGNTIYF. DNA for the CDR3: TGTGCCAGCTCACCACAGCTGACGACACCGGAGGGCCTGAGATCTGGAAACACCATATATTTT.

J is TRBJ1-4 and V is TRBV7-8; no definite D call. The CDR3 sequence is 15 residues long. The germline gives CDR1 SGHVS, CDR2 FQNEAQ. Trimming cost V 3 bases and J 4 bases, with 12 bases left between them. The CDR3 coding sequence is TGTGCCAGCAGCTTGGGGAGGGCGGTTAATGAAAAACTGTTTTTT. As protein: CASSLGRAVNEKLFF.

As to this clone: A read error may be the cause here, since a much bigger clone is one base away. This rearrangement joins TRBV6-4 to TRBJ2-3; D might be TRBD2 (6 bases). The V and J ends lost 4 bases and 2 bases respectively, with 7 bases between them. Germline V gene data show CDR1 as MRHNA and CDR2 as SNTAGT. This CDR3 has 13 amino acids. CDR3 amino acids: CASSAGDTDTQYF. The CDR3 DNA sequence: TGTGCCAGCAGTGCGGGAGACACAGATACGCAGTATTTT.